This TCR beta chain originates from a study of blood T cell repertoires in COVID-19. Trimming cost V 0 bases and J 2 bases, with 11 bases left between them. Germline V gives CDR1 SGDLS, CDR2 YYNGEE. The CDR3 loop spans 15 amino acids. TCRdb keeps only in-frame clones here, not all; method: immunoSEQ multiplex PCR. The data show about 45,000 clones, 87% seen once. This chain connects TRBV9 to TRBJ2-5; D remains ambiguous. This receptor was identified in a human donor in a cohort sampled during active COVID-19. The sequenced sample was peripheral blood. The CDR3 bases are TGTGCCAGCAGCGTAGCCCCGTCCCAGCAAGAGACCCAGTACTTC. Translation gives CASSVAPSQQETQYF.